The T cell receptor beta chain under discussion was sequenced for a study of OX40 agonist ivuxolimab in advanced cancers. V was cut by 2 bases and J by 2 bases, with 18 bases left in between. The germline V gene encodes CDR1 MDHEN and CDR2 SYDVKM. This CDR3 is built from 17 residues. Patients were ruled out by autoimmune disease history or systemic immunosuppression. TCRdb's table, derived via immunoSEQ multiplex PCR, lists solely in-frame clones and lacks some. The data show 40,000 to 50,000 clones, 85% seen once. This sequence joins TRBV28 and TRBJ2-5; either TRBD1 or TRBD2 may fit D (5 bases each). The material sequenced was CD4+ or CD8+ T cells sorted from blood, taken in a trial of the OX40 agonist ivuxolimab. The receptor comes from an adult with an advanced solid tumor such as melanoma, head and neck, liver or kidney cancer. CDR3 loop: CASSLMFGAGSQETQYF. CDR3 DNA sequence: TGTGCCAGCAGTTTAATGTTCGGGGCAGGCTCTCAAGAGACCCAGTACTTC.